This T cell receptor (beta chain) was profiled in a study of metastatic and nonmetastatic thyroid tumors. Points from the study as a whole: A significant increase in TCR beta diversity was reportedly seen in malignant thyroid tumors relative to benign nodules, in blood and tumor.

Not a single patient had been given any form of treatment at any point before undergoing thyroid surgery. Methods used by the authors: Clinicopathological groups of papillary thyroid cancer showed CDR3 differences that were used to build a distant-metastasis classifier. Via MiXCR, TCRdb re-called the PCR reads. Clone size and V and J calls follow TCRdb, not the original study. This sample yields roughly 38,000 clones, of which roughly 12% are seen a single time; approximately 9.1% belongs to the top ten. In this sample, this clone turned up many times. The antigen is undetermined. The sequenced sample consisted of blood. This TCR was sampled from a male donor with papillary thyroid cancer or a benign thyroid nodule (not recorded which). Some clones in this sample may be carry-over from other donors' samples.

In nucleotides, the CDR3 is TGTGCCAGCACCTCCGGACTAGCGGGAGGCATGATTTTCTCCGGGGAGCTGTTTTTT. As protein: CASTSGLAGGMIFSGELFF. This sequence joins TRBV13 and TRBJ2-2; 14 positions agree with TRBD2. V lost 7 bases to trimming and J lost 6 bases; unmatched junction nucleotides: 16. The CDR3 is 19 amino acids. The germline CDR1 and CDR2 sequences are PRHDT and FYEKMQ (reference sequence).